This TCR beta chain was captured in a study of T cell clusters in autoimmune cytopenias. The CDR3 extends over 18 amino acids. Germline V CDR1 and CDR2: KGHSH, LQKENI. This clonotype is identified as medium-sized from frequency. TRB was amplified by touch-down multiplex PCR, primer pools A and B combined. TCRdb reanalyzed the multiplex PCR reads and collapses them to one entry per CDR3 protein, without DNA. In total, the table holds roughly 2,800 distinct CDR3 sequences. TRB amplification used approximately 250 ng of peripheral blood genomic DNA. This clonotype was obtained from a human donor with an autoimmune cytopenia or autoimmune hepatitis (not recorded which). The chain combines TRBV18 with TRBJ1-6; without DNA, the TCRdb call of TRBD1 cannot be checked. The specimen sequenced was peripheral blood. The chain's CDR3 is CASSLSSLGDRGNSPLHF.